This TCR beta chain was identified during a study of blood T cell repertoires in COVID-19. There are 10 residues in the CDR3. Germline V gene sequence: CDR1 SQVTM, CDR2 ANQGSEA. The V and J ends lost 8 bases and 14 bases, in that order; junction bases with no gene match: 9. In the authors' methods: Amplification from reference gene primers served as the basis for estimated nucleated cell counts. TCRdb's copy holds only in-frame clones and misses some; the assay was immunoSEQ multiplex PCR. D and trimming were read from the DNA, whereas the V and J calls and clone size are those reported in that table. The sample includes fewer than 150,000 clones, about 89% of them seen just once. In this sample, this clone turned up many times.

This chain links TRBV29-1 with TRBJ1-2; the match to TRBD1 covers 9 bases. This TCR was recovered from a woman aged 65 to 85 with acute or convalescent COVID-19. Sequencing was done on a sample of peripheral blood. This CDR3 is CSSHRGQETF. CDR3 nucleotides: TGCAGCTCACACAGGGGGCAGGAAACCTTC.